The 9 T cell receptor beta chains below were found in one sample sequenced in a study of T cell repertoires in cytomegalovirus infection. In TCRdb, the reads were re-called with MiXCR into one record per CDR3 protein. The sample consists of approximately 730,000 distinct CDR3 sequences, 25% to 35% of them appearing once. Antigen specificity for these receptors is unknown. The specimen was cultured CD8+ T cells from PBMCs, collected from culture after CMV antigen stimulation. The receptors were sampled from a human donor in good health (CMV status not recorded). Some clones in this sample may be carry-over from other donors' samples.

This clonotype appeared many times. This chain connects TRBV4-3 to TRBJ2-2; no clear D. Germline CDR1 and CDR2: LGHNA and YSLEER. Trimming cost V 0 bases and J 3 bases, with 8 bases left between them. The CDR3 is 15 residues long. The CDR3 bases are TGCGCCAGCAGCCAAGACCGCGACTACACCGGGGAGCTGTTTTTT. This gives the protein CASSQDRDYTGELFF.

The chain carries TRBV20-1 and TRBJ1-4; D not certain. The CDR3 spans 13 residues. The germline CDR1 and CDR2 sequences are DFQATT and SNEGSKA (reference sequence). V was cut by 3 bases and J by 3 bases, with 8 bases left in between. CDR3 loop: CSASSSSNEKLFF. The CDR3 DNA reads TGCAGTGCTAGTTCCAGTTCTAATGAAAAACTGTTTTTT.

This clonotype was counted many times. The chain links TRBV5-6 to TRBJ2-7; 7 bases are a match to TRBD2. The CDR3 is 13 residues long. Germline V gene data show CDR1 as SGHDT and CDR2 as YYEEEE. CDR3 nucleotides: TGTGCCAGCAGTTTGGGGGGGGGTGACGAGCAGTACGTC. It translates to CASSLGGGDEQYV.

CDR3 sequence reads: CASSYAIYNEQFF. The DNA of the CDR3 is TGTGCCAGCAGTTACGCCATCTACAATGAGCAGTTCTTC. The chain has TRBV6-5 and TRBJ2-1; D not certain. With 2 bases removed from V and 3 bases from J, the gap between germline ends came to 5 bases. The length of the CDR3 is 13 residues. The V gene's germline CDR1 is MNHEY and CDR2 SVGAGI.

This clonotype was seen more than once but under ten times. The rearrangement links TRBV7-9 to TRBJ1-1; D not certain. The CDR3 loop spans 14 amino acids. CDR1 is SEHNR, CDR2 FQNEAQ, per germline (reference sequence). The V end was cut by 1 base, the J end by 5 bases, with 11 bases between. CDR3 nucleotide sequence: TGTGCCAGCAGCTTAGGCGGAGGGCAGACTGAAGCTTTCTTT. Protein product: CASSLGGGQTEAFF.

The chain links TRBV20-1 to TRBJ2-1; 7 positions agree with TRBD1. V lost 2 bases to trimming and J lost 2 bases; unmatched junction nucleotides: 9. Germline V CDR1 and CDR2: DFQATT, SNEGSKA (reference sequence). This CDR3 contains 16 residues. DNA of the CDR3: TGCAGTGCTAGAAGCCCGGGGCAGGGGGCCTACAATGAGCAGTTCTTC. This codes for CSARSPGQGAYNEQFF.

This chain uses TRBV28 with TRBJ2-1; 8 bases agree with TRBD2. V gave up 3 bases and J gave up 0 bases; unmatched junction bases: 7. The germline gives CDR1 MDHEN, CDR2 SYDVKM. The CDR3 loop spans 17 amino acids. The chain's CDR3 is CASSFPSGGSSYNEQFF. CDR3 sequence (DNA): TGTGCCAGCAGTTTCCCGTCGGGGGGGAGCTCCTACAATGAGCAGTTCTTC.

This clonotype has a handful of counts. This chain joins TRBV27 and TRBJ1-4; 7 bases fit TRBD1. Trimming cost V 6 bases and J 6 bases; bases outside gene matches: 4. CDR1 is MNHEY, CDR2 SMNVEV, per germline (reference sequence). This CDR3 comprises 13 residues. This chain's CDR3 is CASRTGTYEKLFF. The CDR3 region has the DNA TGTGCCAGCAGGACAGGGACGTATGAAAAACTGTTTTTT.

This clonotype was picked up a small number of times. The chain has TRBV20-1 and TRBJ2-1; tentatively, D is TRBD2 (5 bases). CDR1 and CDR2 from the germline V gene are DFQATT and SNEGSKA (reference sequence). CDR3 length: 13 residues. The CDR3 loop is CTSSFDSYNEQFF. For the CDR3, the DNA is TGCACTAGCTCTTTTGACTCCTACAATGAGCAGTTCTTC.